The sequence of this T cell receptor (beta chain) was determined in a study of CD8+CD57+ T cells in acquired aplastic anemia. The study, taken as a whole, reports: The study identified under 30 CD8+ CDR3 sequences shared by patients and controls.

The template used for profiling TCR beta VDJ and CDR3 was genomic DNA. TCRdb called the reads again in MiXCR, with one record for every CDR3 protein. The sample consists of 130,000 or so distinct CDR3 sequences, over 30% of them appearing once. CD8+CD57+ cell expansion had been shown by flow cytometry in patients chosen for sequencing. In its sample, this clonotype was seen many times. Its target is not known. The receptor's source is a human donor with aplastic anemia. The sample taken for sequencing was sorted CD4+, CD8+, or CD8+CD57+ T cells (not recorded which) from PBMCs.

CDR3 amino acids: CASSQPRDRDRETQYF. For the CDR3, the DNA is TGCGCCAGCAGCCAACCCCGGGACAGGGATAGAGAGACCCAGTACTTC. This chain uses TRBV5-1 with TRBJ2-5; 9 bases fit TRBD1. The CDR3 has 16 residues. CDR1 and CDR2 from the germline V gene are SGHRS and YFSETQ. J was trimmed by 4 bases and V by 4 bases; bases with no gene match: 11.